This T cell receptor (beta chain) comes out of a study of cytomegalovirus exposure and HLA in healthy donors. Each donor was nominally healthy when sampled (though unrecorded immune exposures were likely). PCR was performed using 60 Vbeta and 13 Jbeta primers. Profiled with immunoSEQ multiplex PCR; TCRdb holds only in-frame clones, not every one. The sample has roughly 120,000 clones; 55% to 75% are singletons. The germline CDR1 and CDR2 sequences are LGHNT and FRNRAP. The CDR3 contains 15 residues. V shed 0 bases and J shed 4 bases, with 12 bases lying between them. This clonotype originated in a woman in her seventies in good health and CMV-seropositive. The sequenced sample consisted of PBMCs. The gene calls are TRBV12-5 and TRBJ2-5, with D possibly being TRBD1 (5 bases). CDR3 region: CASGLVQLQGETQYF. CDR3 coding DNA: TGTGCTAGTGGTTTGGTACAGCTCCAGGGAGAGACCCAGTACTTC.